These 30 T cell receptor beta chains originate from one sample sequenced in a study of blood T cell repertoires in COVID-19. The data were produced by immunoSEQ multiplex PCR, yet TCRdb's version contains in-frame clones alone and is incomplete. The table shows about 290,000 clones, with about nine tenths occurring only once. The source material was peripheral blood. The receptors derive from a young woman with COVID-19, enrolled during active disease.

The chain uses TRBV12-3 or TRBV12-4 and TRBJ1-5, with D maybe TRBD1 (6 bases). Trimming cost V 6 bases and J 7 bases, with 13 bases left between them. This CDR3 comprises 13 residues. CDR3 sequence: CASRIQGEQPQHF. The CDR3 nucleotides read TGTGCCAGCAGGATACAGGGCGAACAGCCCCAGCATTTT.

In its sample, this clone was seen once. This chain uses TRBV4-1 with TRBJ1-2; 9 bases are shared with TRBD1. Trimming took 3 bases from V and 3 from J; bases not matched to a gene: 5. The length of the CDR3 is 15 residues. CDR1 MGHRA and CDR2 YSYEKL come from the germline V gene. The CDR3 coding sequence is TGCGCCAGCAGCCAGACCGGGACAGGGTACTATGGCTACACCTTC. This translates into CASSQTGTGYYGYTF.

This clone was seen a few times. CDR3 residues: CALNEGDASQPQHF. As DNA, the CDR3 is TGTGCCCTTAATGAGGGAGACGCCAGTCAGCCCCAGCATTTT. The chain recombines TRBV6-5 with TRBJ1-5; D is ambiguous. Germline V gene lookup returns CDR1 MNHEY and CDR2 SVGAGI. The length of the CDR3 is 14 residues. V gave up 11 bases and J gave up 6 bases, with 20 bases separating them.

A single count supports this clone. J is TRBJ2-3 and V is TRBV6-2 or TRBV6-3; 8 bases match TRBD2. Looked up from germline, CDR1 is MNHEY and CDR2 is SVGEGT. This CDR3 contains 15 residues. The trim removed 4 bases at V and 10 bases at J, leaving 13 bases unmatched. CDR3 region: CASSSEGTGGGPQYF. Written as DNA, the CDR3 is TGTGCCAGCAGTTCTGAGGGAACCGGGGGGGGGCCGCAGTATTTT.

The V and J genes are TRBV5-8 and TRBJ2-7; D not resolved. This CDR3 spans 11 amino acids. V dropped 2 bases and J dropped 3 bases, with 3 bases sitting between them. Germline lookup yields CDR1 SGHTS and CDR2 YDEGEE. The CDR3 DNA sequence: TGTGCCAGCAGCTTACACTACGAGCAGTACTTC. Residues: CASSLHYEQYF.

A single count supports this clone. The CDR3: CAITGTNTGELFF. The CDR3 region has the DNA TGTGCCATAACCGGGACAAACACCGGGGAGCTGTTTTTT. The V call is TRBV12-3 or TRBV12-4, the J call TRBJ2-2; D might be TRBD1 (6 bases). V was pared by 10 bases and J by 2 bases, with 11 bases between. This CDR3 region has 13 residues.

The gene calls are TRBV30 and TRBJ2-5; the match to TRBD1 covers 8 bases. CDR1 and CDR2 from the germline V gene are GTSNPN and SVGIG (reference sequence). V was clipped by 4 bases and J by 0 bases; unmatched bases: 1. The CDR3 is made up of 13 amino acids. The chain's CDR3 is CAWNRGDQETQYF. CDR3 nucleotides: TGTGCCTGGAACAGGGGGGACCAAGAGACCCAGTACTTC.

The rearrangement links TRBV19 to TRBJ1-5; 10 nucleotides line up with TRBD1. Unmatched junction bases numbered 7, after V lost 3 bases and J lost 2 bases. CDR3 length equals 17 residues. Looked up from germline, CDR1 is LNHDA and CDR2 is SQIVND (reference sequence). The chain's CDR3 is CASSILGQGEGNQPQHF. The DNA for the CDR3 is TGTGCCAGTAGTATCCTCGGACAGGGGGAAGGCAATCAGCCCCAGCATTTT.

This clone was observed once. The gene calls are TRBV12-2 and TRBJ1-2; TRBD1, the D gene given by the table, was not confirmed from the DNA. TRBV12-2 is a pseudogene locus. CDR3 size: 13 residues. CDR3 coding DNA: TGTGCAAGTCGCTTGAGGGGGCGCTGGGGCTACACCTTC. Its protein product is CASRLRGRWGYTF.

V usage is TRBV19 and J usage is TRBJ2-1, with D possibly TRBD2 on 6 matching bases. CDR1 and CDR2 from the germline V gene are LNHDA and SQIVND (reference sequence). This CDR3 has 15 amino acids. Trimming took off 7 bases at V and 5 bases at J, with 18 bases between the two ends. In DNA, the CDR3 is TGTGCCAGTACCATTGGGGCGGGGATTAACAATGAGCAGTTCTTC. Amino acids: CASTIGAGINNEQFF.

The chain carries TRBV7-2 and TRBJ1-6, with 10 bases matching TRBD1. Germline values: CDR1 SGHTA, CDR2 FQGNSA. V lost 5 bases and J lost 10; bases outside the gene matches: 8. The CDR3 has 15 residues. CDR3 residues: CASSGGGTGASPLHF. DNA of the CDR3: TGTGCCAGCAGCGGGGGAGGGACAGGGGCATCACCCCTCCACTTT.

This rearrangement joins TRBV5-1 to TRBJ1-4; 8 positions agree with TRBD1. Germline V gene data show CDR1 as SGHRS and CDR2 as YFSETQ. The J segment lost 0 bases and the V segment lost 0 bases, leaving 1 base of the junction unmatched. The CDR3 has 16 residues. The CDR3 here is CASSLAGGATNEKLFF. DNA of the CDR3: TGCGCCAGCAGCTTGGCAGGGGGCGCAACTAATGAAAAACTGTTTTTT.

V usage is TRBV20-1 and J usage is TRBJ2-7; D remains ambiguous. The germline V gene encodes CDR1 DFQATT and CDR2 SNEGSKA (reference sequence). V dropped 3 bases and J dropped 1 base, with 10 bases sitting between them. This CDR3 region has 13 residues. In nucleotides, the CDR3 is TGCAGTGCTAGTTCCAGGTTTTCCTACGAGCAGTACTTC. Its protein is CSASSRFSYEQYF.

The chain links TRBV6-4 to TRBJ2-1; 12 nucleotides line up with TRBD2. With V trimmed by 6 bases and J by 3 bases, 6 bases remained unmatched. CDR1 is MRHNA, CDR2 SNTAGT, per germline. The CDR3 loop spans 16 amino acids. CDR3: CASREGLAGFYNEQFF. The CDR3 bases are TGTGCCAGCAGGGAAGGACTAGCGGGGTTCTACAATGAGCAGTTCTTC.

This chain links TRBV12-3 or TRBV12-4 with TRBJ2-7; D is possibly TRBD2 (7 bases). With 4 bases removed from V and 2 bases from J, the gap between germline ends came to 9 bases. This CDR3 region has 13 residues. Here the CDR3 DNA reads TGTGCCAGCAGTTGGGGGGGGCCCTACGAGCAGTACTTC. Its protein product is CASSWGGPYEQYF.

The gene calls are TRBV27 and TRBJ2-1; TRBD2 is a possible D gene (5 bases). The CDR3 contains 14 residues. V was clipped by 3 bases and J by 7 bases, with 13 bases between them. The germline V gene has CDR1 MNHEY and CDR2 SMNVEV (reference sequence). In nucleotides, the CDR3 is TGTGCCAGCAGTTTCGGGCTAGCAAGTAATGAGCAGTTCTTC. Translating gives CASSFGLASNEQFF.

This sequence joins TRBV27 and TRBJ2-5; D might be TRBD1 (6 bases). The CDR3 is 15 amino acids. The germline CDR1 and CDR2 sequences are MNHEY and SMNVEV (reference sequence). Trimming pared 5 bases from V and 7 bases from J, leaving 20 bases between. The DNA for the CDR3 is TGTGCCAGCAGTCAACGACAGGTCTCGATCGGGACCCAGTACTTC. Translated: CASSQRQVSIGTQYF.

The chain employs TRBV20-1 and TRBJ2-7; tentative D call: TRBD1 (5 bases). The germline gives CDR1 DFQATT, CDR2 SNEGSKA (reference sequence). Trimming shortened V by 6 bases and J by 3 bases, and 9 bases separated the two germline ends. The CDR3 contains 11 residues. In DNA form, the CDR3 reads TGCAGTGCGCCTGGACACTACGAGCAGTACTTC. Its protein is CSAPGHYEQYF.

Here the CDR3 reads CASSILNQPQHF. DNA of the CDR3: TGTGCCAGCAGTATTCTCAATCAGCCCCAGCATTTT. J is TRBJ1-5 and V is TRBV12-3 or TRBV12-4; D unresolved. Trimming took off 5 bases at V and 3 bases at J, with 5 bases between the two ends. CDR3 length: 12 residues.

This chain links TRBV10-2 with TRBJ2-2, with unresolved D. The CDR3 is 13 amino acids. Germline loops: CDR1 WSHSY, CDR2 SAAADI. The V end was cut by 4 bases, the J end by 2 bases, with 5 bases between. This CDR3 is CASSGLNTGELFF. CDR3 coding DNA: TGCGCCAGCAGTGGTTTAAACACCGGGGAGCTGTTTTTT.

CDR3 sequence reads: CASSPLQMETQYF. Written as DNA, the CDR3 is TGTGCCAGCTCACCATTACAGATGGAGACCCAGTACTTC. The chain uses TRBV18 and TRBJ2-5; D gene uncertain. V was cut by 2 bases and J by 5 bases, with 9 bases left in between. The CDR3 is 13 amino acids. CDR1 is KGHSH, CDR2 LQKENI, per germline.

This sequence joins TRBV5-1 and TRBJ2-1; possible D gene TRBD1, 5 bases. Trimming took 1 base from V and 6 from J, leaving 14 bases between them. The CDR3 consists of 15 residues. Germline values: CDR1 SGHRS, CDR2 YFSETQ. The CDR3 sequence is CASSLKSGFGNEQFF. CDR3 DNA sequence: TGCGCCAGCAGCTTGAAGTCAGGGTTTGGCAATGAGCAGTTCTTC.

The CDR3 is CASSHLQGSNSPLHF. The CDR3 nucleotides read TGTGCCAGCTCACACCTACAGGGTAGCAATTCACCCCTCCACTTT. The rearrangement links TRBV18 to TRBJ1-6, with D possibly TRBD1 on 6 matching bases. CDR1 is KGHSH and CDR2 is LQKENI in the germline V gene. The CDR3 sequence is 15 residues long. Trimming took 4 bases from V and 7 from J, leaving 14 bases between them.

Points on this clone: Other DNA sequences in the same sample also yield this CDR3. This chain uses TRBV19 with TRBJ1-1; D gene ambiguous. Germline V gene data show CDR1 as LNHDA and CDR2 as SQIVND (reference sequence). V gave up 3 bases and J gave up 2 bases, with 7 bases separating them. The CDR3 extends over 13 amino acids. CDR3 protein: CASSMAVNTEAFF. CDR3 DNA: TGTGCCAGTAGTATGGCAGTCAACACTGAAGCTTTCTTT.

The rearrangement joins TRBV27 to TRBJ2-5; 8 nucleotides match TRBD1. The CDR3 runs to 15 residues. V lost 5 bases to trimming and J lost 5 bases; unmatched junction nucleotides: 10. Germline V CDR1 and CDR2: MNHEY, SMNVEV (reference sequence). In DNA, the CDR3 is TGTGCCAGCAGTCCGACCAGGGGGCGCAGGGAGACCCAGTACTTC. This encodes CASSPTRGRRETQYF.

The gene calls are TRBV2 and TRBJ2-7, with a possible D match to TRBD2 (6 bases). The length of the CDR3 is 13 residues. V lost 7 bases, J lost 7 bases, and 17 bases lay in between. Germline V lookup: CDR1 SNHLY, CDR2 FYNNEI. The CDR3 is CASTIGTSREQYF. Written as DNA, the CDR3 is TGTGCCAGCACCATCGGGACTTCTCGAGAGCAGTACTTC. Full variable domain (remainder filled in from reference TRBV2 and TRBJ2-7): EPEVTQTPSHQVTQMGQEVILRCVPISNHLYFYWYRQILGQKVEFLVSFYNNEISEKSEIFDDQFSVERPDGSNFTLKIRSTKLEDSAMYFCASTIGTSREQYFGPGTRLTVT.

This chain connects TRBV4-2 to TRBJ1-2; possible D gene TRBD1, 6 bases. The germline V gene has CDR1 LGHNA and CDR2 YNFKEQ. Trimming removed 5 bases at V and 3 bases at J, with 16 bases between. This CDR3 is built from 15 residues. CDR3 protein: CASSYNRVSDYGYTF. The CDR3 bases are TGTGCCAGCAGCTATAACAGGGTATCCGACTATGGCTACACCTTC.

This clone was observed a handful of times. The chain recombines TRBV11-2 with TRBJ2-2; 9 nucleotides line up with TRBD2. This CDR3 contains 15 residues. Unmatched junction bases numbered 5, after V lost 3 bases and J lost 6 bases. CDR1 and CDR2 (germline): SGHAT, FQNNGV. The CDR3 DNA is TGTGCCAGCAGCTTTGCGGGGGGGCCTGCCGGGGAGCTGTTTTTT. This gives the protein CASSFAGGPAGELFF.

V is TRBV6-6 and J is TRBJ2-7; no clear D. V was trimmed by 0 bases and J by 3 bases, leaving 6 bases between them. CDR1 MNHNY and CDR2 SVGAGI come from the germline V gene (reference sequence). The CDR3 sequence is 13 residues long. The CDR3 DNA reads TGTGCCAGCAGTTACTCACAAAACTACGAGCAGTACTTC. Its protein product is CASSYSQNYEQYF.

The rearrangement uses TRBV10-2 and TRBJ1-2; 8 bases are a match to TRBD1. This CDR3 is 15 amino acids long. V lost 3 bases, J lost 8 bases, and 11 bases stayed unmatched. The V gene's germline CDR1 is WSHSY and CDR2 SAAADI. The CDR3 region is CASSDGSGGGLGYTF. CDR3 nucleotides: TGCGCCAGCAGTGATGGGTCAGGGGGCGGGTTGGGCTACACCTTC.